Following are 24 T cell receptor beta chains from one sample sequenced in a study of T cells after yellow fever vaccination. MiXCR, applied by TCRdb to the 5' RACE reads, yields one record per CDR3 protein. In the table there are 200,000 to 300,000 distinct CDR3 sequences, around 6.7% of which are singletons. The sequences come from CD4+ T cells sorted from PBMCs, collected on the day of the yellow fever booster vaccination. Receptors originate from a man aged 25 to 40 who received the YFV17D yellow fever vaccine.

This clonotype was seen many times. The gene calls are TRBV3-1 and TRBJ2-1, with TRBD2 identical over 16 bases. The trim removed 6 bases at V and 8 bases at J, leaving 7 bases unmatched. The length of the CDR3 is 16 residues. Germline loops: CDR1 LGHDT, CDR2 YNNKEL (reference sequence). The CDR3 DNA reads TGTGCCAGCAGGCGGGGGACTAGCGGGAGGGGCCATGAGCAGTTCTTC. As protein: CASRRGTSGRGHEQFF.

A few counts support this clonotype. The chain joins TRBV4-3 to TRBJ2-7, with TRBD1 matching 9 bases. The ends lost 4 bases at V and 3 bases at J; junction bases unmatched: 7. Germline assignment: CDR1 LGHNA and CDR2 YSLEER. This CDR3 spans 15 amino acids. The CDR3 sequence is CASSRATGGNYEQYF. The DNA of the CDR3 is TGCGCCAGCAGCCGAGCGACAGGGGGAAACTACGAGCAGTACTTC.

This clonotype has a count of ten or more. The chain combines TRBV7-6 with TRBJ2-1, with D perhaps matching TRBD1 (5 bases). The V gene's germline CDR1 is SGHVS and CDR2 FNYEAQ. V was pared by 4 bases and J by 12 bases, with 13 bases between. The length of the CDR3 is 12 residues. CDR3 residues: CASSSVGQRQFF. The CDR3 DNA reads as TGTGCCAGCAGCTCAGTGGGGCAACGGCAGTTCTTC. Full variable domain (remainder filled in from reference TRBV7-6 and TRBJ2-1): GAGVSQSPRYKVTKRGQDVALRCDPISGHVSLYWYRQALGQGPEFLTYFNYEAQQDKSGLPNDRFSAERPEGSISTLTIQRTEQRDSAMYRCASSSVGQRQFFGPGTRLTVL.

CDR3 sequence reads: CASSRRLSVDQPQHF. The DNA of the CDR3 is TGTGCCAGCAGTCGCAGATTGTCAGTAGATCAGCCCCAGCATTTT. V is TRBV12-3 or TRBV12-4 and J is TRBJ1-5; D gene uncertain. The germline V and J ends were trimmed by 5 bases and 5 bases, with 16 bases remaining between them. The CDR3 has 15 amino acids.

The chain uses TRBV12-3 or TRBV12-4 and TRBJ2-7; D gene ambiguous. V shed 4 bases and J shed 0 bases, with 10 bases lying between them. The CDR3 spans 14 residues. The CDR3 sequence: CASSSGVLSYEQYF. The CDR3 DNA reads TGTGCCAGCAGTTCTGGGGTTCTCTCCTACGAGCAGTACTTC.

The CDR3 DNA reads as TGCAGCGCCGCAGGGCTCTCCCCGGGCTATGGCTACACCTTC. Protein: CSAAGLSPGYGYTF. V usage is TRBV29-1 and J usage is TRBJ1-2, with TRBD1 as a possible D gene (5 bases). Germline V gene lookup returns CDR1 SQVTM and CDR2 ANQGSEA. CDR3 length equals 14 residues. V was cut by 7 bases and J by 4 bases, with 19 bases left in between.

There are a few counts of this clonotype. J is TRBJ2-1 and V is TRBV3-1; D is ambiguous. V was clipped by 0 bases and J by 5 bases, with 14 bases between them. Germline V gives CDR1 LGHDT, CDR2 YNNKEL (reference sequence). CDR3 length: 16 amino acids. The CDR3, as DNA: TGTGCCAGCAGCCAAGAAAGTGGCGGACCAAACAATGAGCAGTTCTTC. This gives the protein CASSQESGGPNNEQFF.

This clonotype was seen only a few times. The genes are TRBV7-9 and TRBJ1-2; the D gene is possibly TRBD1 (6 bases). The ends were cut back, 1 base at V and 1 base at J, with 10 bases in the middle. Germline V gives CDR1 SEHNR, CDR2 FQNEAQ (reference sequence). The CDR3 spans 15 residues. The CDR3 loop is CASSLEGHRNYGYTF. CDR3 DNA sequence: TGTGCCAGCAGCTTAGAGGGACACCGTAACTATGGCTACACCTTC.

V is TRBV14 and J is TRBJ2-5; either TRBD1 or TRBD2 may supply D (5 bases each). Between the trimmed V and J ends, which lost 4 bases and 7 bases, there was a span of 16 bases. The CDR3 consists of 14 residues. Germline CDR1 and CDR2: SGHDN and FVKESK. The CDR3 bases are TGTGCCAGCAGCCTCGGGACGTTACTCGGGACCCAGTACTTC. It yields the protein CASSLGTLLGTQYF.

This clonotype was recorded at least ten times. The chain joins TRBV5-1 to TRBJ2-6; 8 nucleotides agree with TRBD2. Trimming removed 0 bases from V and 4 bases from J; junction bases left unmatched: 6. CDR3 length: 17 amino acids. Germline-derived CDR1 and CDR2 are SGHRS and YFSETQ. CDR3 protein: CASSLEPAGAGANVLTF. The DNA for the CDR3 is TGCGCCAGCAGCTTGGAACCAGCGGGAGCCGGGGCCAACGTCCTGACTTTC.

The sample holds a few counts of this clonotype. The rearrangement joins TRBV7-9 to TRBJ1-6, with 9 bases matching TRBD1. The CDR3 loop spans 14 amino acids. Germline CDR1 SEHNR, CDR2 FQNEAQ (reference sequence). With 5 bases clipped from V and 10 bases from J, the junction kept 6 bases outside the gene matches. CDR3 sequence: CASSPDRGVSPLHF. DNA for the CDR3: TGTGCCAGCAGCCCGGACAGGGGAGTGTCACCCCTCCACTTT. Full variable domain (rest looked up from reference TRBV7-9 and TRBJ1-6): DTGVSQNPRHKITKRGQNVTFRCDPISEHNRLYWYRQTLGQGPEFLTYFQNEAQLEKSRLLSDRFSAERPKGSFSTLEIQRTEQGDSAMYLCASSPDRGVSPLHFGNGTRLTVT.

This chain connects TRBV7-2 to TRBJ2-3, with TRBD2 identical over 7 bases. The germline V gene has CDR1 SGHTA and CDR2 FQGNSA. CDR3 length: 17 residues. Losses at the gene ends were 5 bases for V and 1 base for J; bases not matched to a gene: 12. The CDR3 here is CASSAAQGGQRTDTQYF. In DNA, the CDR3 is TGTGCCAGCAGCGCCGCCCAGGGAGGGCAGCGCACAGATACGCAGTATTTT.

There are many counts of this clonotype. The rearrangement joins TRBV7-2 to TRBJ2-7; D unclear. This CDR3 contains 14 residues. CDR1 and CDR2 (germline): SGHTA, FQGNSA. V lost 3 bases and J lost 2, with 11 bases in between. The CDR3 spells CASSLVADTYEQYF. The CDR3 coding sequence is TGTGCCAGCAGCTTGGTAGCAGATACCTACGAGCAGTACTTC. Supplemented by reference TRBV7-2 and TRBJ2-7, the full variable domain reads GAGVSQSPSNKVTEKGKDVELRCDPISGHTALYWYRQSLGQGLEFLIYFQGNSAPDKSGLPSDRFSAERTGGSVSTLTIQRTQQEDSAVYLCASSLVADTYEQYFGPGTRLTVT.

This clonotype was detected ten times or more. The chain couples TRBV20-1 to TRBJ2-7; no clear D. The CDR3 extends over 11 amino acids. Germline assignment: CDR1 DFQATT and CDR2 SNEGSKA (reference sequence). Trimming cost V 3 bases and J 2 bases, with 5 bases left between them. CDR3 sequence (DNA): TGCAGTGCTAGTTCAGCCTACGAGCAGTACTTC. Protein product: CSASSAYEQYF.

This clonotype turned up a few times. The chain couples TRBV27 to TRBJ2-7; TRBD1 agrees at 8 bases. CDR1 is MNHEY and CDR2 is SMNVEV in the germline V gene (reference sequence). Trimming removed 1 base from V and 4 bases from J; junction bases left unmatched: 15. The CDR3 is 18 residues long. CDR3 in DNA: TGTGCCAGCAGTTTATTCCGACCGGGGACAGGCCCGGTTTACGAGCAGTACTTC. Its protein is CASSLFRPGTGPVYEQYF.

This clonotype was counted at least ten times. This chain joins TRBV20-1 and TRBJ2-2, with D unclear. The CDR3 is 12 amino acids. V dropped 1 base and J dropped 5 bases, with 5 bases sitting between them. CDR1 and CDR2 from the germline V gene are DFQATT and SNEGSKA (reference sequence). Written as DNA, the CDR3 is TGCAGTGCTAGAGGAGTGACCGGGGAGCTGTTTTTT. Amino acids: CSARGVTGELFF.

In its sample, this clonotype was seen many times. The V and J genes are TRBV15 and TRBJ2-1, with D unclear. V was cut by 2 bases and J by 8 bases, with 10 bases left in between. The CDR3 loop spans 13 amino acids. In germline, CDR1 is LNHNV, CDR2 YYDKDF (reference sequence). The DNA for the CDR3 is TGTGCCACCAGCAGATTGGGGAAGGATGAGCAGTTCTTC. This translates into CATSRLGKDEQFF.

The sample holds a few counts of this clonotype. The rearrangement joins TRBV6-5 to TRBJ2-1; no clear D. V gave up 10 bases and J gave up 3 bases, with 10 bases separating them. Per the germline V gene, CDR1 is MNHEY and CDR2 is SVGAGI. This CDR3 is built from 12 residues. Here the CDR3 DNA reads TGTGCCACCAGAGACCTCTACAATGAGCAGTTCTTC. Amino acids: CATRDLYNEQFF.

V usage is TRBV12-3 or TRBV12-4 and J usage is TRBJ2-1, with D unresolved. This CDR3 comprises 12 residues. Trimming took 5 bases from V and 6 from J, leaving 8 bases between them. This CDR3 reads CASSGVGNEQFF. CDR3 DNA: TGTGCCAGCAGTGGGGTGGGCAATGAGCAGTTCTTC.

V is TRBV24-1 and J is TRBJ2-5; maybe TRBD1 (6 bases). Germline V gene data show CDR1 as KGHDR and CDR2 as SFDVKD. With 5 bases removed from V and 4 bases from J, the gap between germline ends came to 16 bases. The CDR3 covers 15 residues. In nucleotides, the CDR3 is TGTGCCACCAGTGCACTGGGGGCCCCTGGAGAGACCCAGTACTTC. Protein: CATSALGAPGETQYF.

The table lists this clonotype with many counts. This chain links TRBV20-1 with TRBJ2-1; TRBD2 matches 10 bases. J gave up 7 bases and V 6 bases, and 6 bases lay outside the gene matches. CDR1 is DFQATT and CDR2 is SNEGSKA in the germline V gene (reference sequence). This CDR3 has 13 residues. CDR3 in amino acids: CSANSGRRNEQFF. CDR3 in DNA: TGCAGTGCCAATAGCGGGAGGAGGAATGAGCAGTTCTTC.

This clonotype was counted a few times. The chain couples TRBV25-1 to TRBJ2-3, with 10 bases aligning to TRBD2. The CDR3 sequence is 17 residues long. Germline CDR1 is MGHDK and CDR2 is SYGVNS. V was pared by 7 bases and J by 3 bases, with 13 bases of the junction left unmatched. The CDR3 protein is CASNTGSASGRTDTQYF. The CDR3 DNA reads TGTGCCAGCAATACCGGCTCGGCTAGCGGGAGAACAGATACGCAGTATTTT.

This clonotype has just a few counts. This chain joins TRBV5-4 and TRBJ2-3; 7 bases fit TRBD2. The V and J ends lost 3 bases and 6 bases, in that order; junction bases with no gene match: 13. Germline V gene lookup returns CDR1 SGHNT and CDR2 YYREEE (reference sequence). CDR3 length: 16 residues. CDR3 in DNA: TGTGCCAGCAGCTCCACTACTAGCGCGGGACGGGATACGCAGTATTTT. Translated, it gives CASSSTTSAGRDTQYF.

The chain is built from TRBV5-1 and TRBJ1-2; D is possibly TRBD1 (6 bases). This CDR3 region has 15 residues. V lost 2 bases to trimming and J lost 4 bases, with 15 bases between them. The V gene's germline CDR1 is SGHRS and CDR2 YFSETQ. As DNA, the CDR3 is TGCGCCAGCAGCTTAGAACAGGGATCGATCTATGGCTACACCTTC. This encodes CASSLEQGSIYGYTF.